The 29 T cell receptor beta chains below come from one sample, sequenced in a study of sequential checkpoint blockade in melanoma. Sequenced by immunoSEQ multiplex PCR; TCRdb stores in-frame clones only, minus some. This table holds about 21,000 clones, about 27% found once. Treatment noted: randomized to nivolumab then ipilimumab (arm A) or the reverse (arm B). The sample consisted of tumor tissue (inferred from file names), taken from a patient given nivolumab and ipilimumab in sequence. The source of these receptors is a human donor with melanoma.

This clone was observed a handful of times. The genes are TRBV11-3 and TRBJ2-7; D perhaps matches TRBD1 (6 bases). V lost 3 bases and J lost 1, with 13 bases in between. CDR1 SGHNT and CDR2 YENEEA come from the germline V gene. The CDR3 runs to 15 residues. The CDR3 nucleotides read TGTGCCAGCAGCTTGGGGGACAAGCGGTCCTACGAGCAGTACTTC. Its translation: CASSLGDKRSYEQYF.

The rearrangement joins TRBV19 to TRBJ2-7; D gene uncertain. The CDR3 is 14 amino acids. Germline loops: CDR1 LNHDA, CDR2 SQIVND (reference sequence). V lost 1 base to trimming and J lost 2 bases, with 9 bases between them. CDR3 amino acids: CASSIGRITYEQYF. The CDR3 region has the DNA TGTGCCAGTAGTATAGGGCGGATAACCTACGAGCAGTACTTC. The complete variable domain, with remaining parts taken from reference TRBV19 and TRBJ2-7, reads DGGITQSPKYLFRKEGQNVTLSCEQNLNHDAMYWYRQDPGQGLRLIYYSQIVNDFQKGDIAEGYSVSREKKESFPLTVTSAQKNPTAFYLCASSIGRITYEQYFGPGTRLTVT.

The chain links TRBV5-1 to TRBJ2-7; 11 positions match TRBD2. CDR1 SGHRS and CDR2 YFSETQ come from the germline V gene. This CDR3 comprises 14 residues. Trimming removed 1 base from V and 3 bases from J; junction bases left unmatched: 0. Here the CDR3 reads CASSLTSGGYEQYF. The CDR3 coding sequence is TGCGCCAGCAGCTTGACTAGCGGGGGCTACGAGCAGTACTTC.

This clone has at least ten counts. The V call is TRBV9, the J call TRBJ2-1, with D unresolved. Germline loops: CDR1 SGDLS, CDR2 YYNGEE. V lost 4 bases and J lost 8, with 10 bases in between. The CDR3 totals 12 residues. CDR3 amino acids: CASSLEIYEQFF. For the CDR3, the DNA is TGTGCCAGCAGCCTGGAAATTTATGAGCAGTTCTTC.

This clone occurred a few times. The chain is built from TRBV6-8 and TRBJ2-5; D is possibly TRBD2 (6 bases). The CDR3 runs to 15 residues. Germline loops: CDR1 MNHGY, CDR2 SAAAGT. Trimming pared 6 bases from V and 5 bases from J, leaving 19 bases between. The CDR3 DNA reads TGTGCCAGCAGCCGGGAGCAGGCGCGAGGGGAGACCCAGTACTTC. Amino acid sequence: CASSREQARGETQYF.

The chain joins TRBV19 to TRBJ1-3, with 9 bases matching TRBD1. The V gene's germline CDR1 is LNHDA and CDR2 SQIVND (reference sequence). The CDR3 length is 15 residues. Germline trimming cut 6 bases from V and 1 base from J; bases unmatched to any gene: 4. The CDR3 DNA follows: TGTGCCAGTAGGGGACAGGGAATTTCTGGAAACACCATATATTTT. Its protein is CASRGQGISGNTIYF.

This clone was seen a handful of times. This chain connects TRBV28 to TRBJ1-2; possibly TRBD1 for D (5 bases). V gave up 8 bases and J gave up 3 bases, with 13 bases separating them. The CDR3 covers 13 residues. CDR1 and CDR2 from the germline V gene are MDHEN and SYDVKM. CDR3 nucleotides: TGTGCCAGCTGGGGGAGTAGTGACTATGGCTACACCTTC. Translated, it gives CASWGSSDYGYTF.

The CDR3 nucleotides read TGTGCCAGCAGCTTAGTACTAGCGGGGGGTAATGAGCAGTTCTTC. Protein product: CASSLVLAGGNEQFF. The chain links TRBV7-5 to TRBJ2-1; the table gives TRBD2 as D, unverified against the DNA. TRBV7-5 is listed as a pseudogene. This CDR3 comprises 15 residues.

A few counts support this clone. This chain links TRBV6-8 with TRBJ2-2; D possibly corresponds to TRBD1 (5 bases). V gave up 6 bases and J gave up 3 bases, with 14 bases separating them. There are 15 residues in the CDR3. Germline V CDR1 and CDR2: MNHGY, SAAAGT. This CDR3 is CASSEMAGYTGELFF. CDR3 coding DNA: TGTGCCAGCAGCGAGATGGCAGGGTACACCGGGGAGCTGTTTTTT.

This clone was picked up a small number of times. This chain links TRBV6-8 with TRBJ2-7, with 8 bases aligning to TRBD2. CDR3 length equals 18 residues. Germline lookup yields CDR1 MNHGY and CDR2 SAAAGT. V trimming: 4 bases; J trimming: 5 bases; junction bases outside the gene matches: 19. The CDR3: CASSSFSGSWPGYDEQYF. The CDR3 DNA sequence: TGTGCCAGCAGTTCATTCAGCGGGAGTTGGCCCGGGTACGACGAGCAGTACTTC.

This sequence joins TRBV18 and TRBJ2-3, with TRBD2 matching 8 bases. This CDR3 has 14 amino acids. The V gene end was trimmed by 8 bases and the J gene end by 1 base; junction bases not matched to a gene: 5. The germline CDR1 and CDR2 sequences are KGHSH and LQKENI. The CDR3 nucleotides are TGTGCCAGCCGGGAGGGGCGCCGCACAGATACGCAGTATTTT. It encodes CASREGRRTDTQYF.

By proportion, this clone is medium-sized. CDR3 region: CASSFGGTASYEQYF. CDR3 coding DNA: TGTGCCAGCAGTTTTGGGGGGACGGCCTCCTACGAGCAGTACTTC. The V call is TRBV28, the J call TRBJ2-7; a possible D gene is TRBD2 (6 bases). The V and J ends lost 3 bases and 0 bases respectively, with 12 bases between them. The CDR3 consists of 15 residues. CDR1 MDHEN and CDR2 SYDVKM come from the germline V gene.

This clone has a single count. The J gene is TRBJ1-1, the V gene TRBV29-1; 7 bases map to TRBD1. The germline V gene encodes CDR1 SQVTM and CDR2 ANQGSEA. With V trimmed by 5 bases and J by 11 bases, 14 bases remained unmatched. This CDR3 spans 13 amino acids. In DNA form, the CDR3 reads TGCAGCGTTCAGGGGGGGCAGGGGGAAGTTGCTTTCTTT. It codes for CSVQGGQGEVAFF. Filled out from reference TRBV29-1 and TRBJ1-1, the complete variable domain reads SAVISQKPSRDICQRGTSLTIQCQVDSQVTMMFWYRQQPGQSLTLIATANQGSEATYESGFVIDKFPISRPNLTFSTLTVSNMSPEDSSIYLCSVQGGQGEVAFFGQGTRLTVV.

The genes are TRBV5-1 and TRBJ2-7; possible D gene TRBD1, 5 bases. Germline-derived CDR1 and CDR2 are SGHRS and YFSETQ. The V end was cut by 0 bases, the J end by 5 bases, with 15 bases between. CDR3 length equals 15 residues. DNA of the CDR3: TGCGCCAGCAGCTTGGCGGCAGGGAAGACAGACGAGCAGTACTTC. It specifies CASSLAAGKTDEQYF.

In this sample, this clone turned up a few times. CDR3 DNA: TGTGCCAGCAGGCCCGCGGGGGGGCACGGAGAGACCCAGTACTTC. It specifies CASRPAGGHGETQYF. The V call is TRBV6-8, the J call TRBJ2-5, with 9 bases aligning to TRBD2. The length of the CDR3 is 15 residues. The germline V gene encodes CDR1 MNHGY and CDR2 SAAAGT. V lost 6 bases to trimming and J lost 4 bases; unmatched junction nucleotides: 9.

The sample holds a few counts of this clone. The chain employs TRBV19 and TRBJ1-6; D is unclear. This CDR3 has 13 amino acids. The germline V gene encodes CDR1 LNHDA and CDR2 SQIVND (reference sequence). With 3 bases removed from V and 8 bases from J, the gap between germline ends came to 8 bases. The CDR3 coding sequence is TGTGCCAGTAGTATGAATCTTGATTCACCCCTCCACTTT. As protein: CASSMNLDSPLHF.

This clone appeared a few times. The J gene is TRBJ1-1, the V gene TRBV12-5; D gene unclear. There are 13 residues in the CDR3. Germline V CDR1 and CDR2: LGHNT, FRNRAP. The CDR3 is CASRPGLNTEAFF. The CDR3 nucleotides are TGTGCCAGCCGACCGGGGTTAAACACTGAAGCTTTCTTT.

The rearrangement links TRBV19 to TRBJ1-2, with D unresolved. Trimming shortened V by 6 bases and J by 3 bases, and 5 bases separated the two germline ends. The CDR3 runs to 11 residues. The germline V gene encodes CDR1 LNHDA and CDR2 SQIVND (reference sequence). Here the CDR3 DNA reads TGTGCCAGTAGGCAATACTATGGCTACACCTTC. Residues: CASRQYYGYTF. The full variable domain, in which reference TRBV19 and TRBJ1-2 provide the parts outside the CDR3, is DGGITQSPKYLFRKEGQNVTLSCEQNLNHDAMYWYRQDPGQGLRLIYYSQIVNDFQKGDIAEGYSVSREKKESFPLTVTSAQKNPTAFYLCASRQYYGYTFGSGTRLTVV.

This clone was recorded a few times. The CDR3 sequence: CASSYSWGSYEQYF. CDR3 bases: TGTGCCAGCAGTTACTCGTGGGGATCCTACGAGCAGTACTTC. The chain has TRBV6-8 and TRBJ2-7; D ambiguous. Germline assignment: CDR1 MNHGY and CDR2 SAAAGT. CDR3 length equals 14 residues. V was clipped by 0 bases and J by 1 base, with 7 bases between them.

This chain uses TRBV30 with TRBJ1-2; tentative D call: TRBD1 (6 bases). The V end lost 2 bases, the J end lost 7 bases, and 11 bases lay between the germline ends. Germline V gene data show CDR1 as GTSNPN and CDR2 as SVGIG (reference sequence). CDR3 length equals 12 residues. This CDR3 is CAWSWGAGGYTF. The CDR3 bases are TGTGCCTGGAGTTGGGGGGCAGGTGGCTACACCTTC.

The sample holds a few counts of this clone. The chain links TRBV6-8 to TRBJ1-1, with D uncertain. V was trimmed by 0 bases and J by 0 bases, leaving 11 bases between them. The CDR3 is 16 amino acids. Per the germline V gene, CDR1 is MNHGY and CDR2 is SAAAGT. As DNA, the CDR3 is TGTGCCAGCAGTTACTCGCCACGGAGAATGAACACTGAAGCTTTCTTT. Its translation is CASSYSPRRMNTEAFF.

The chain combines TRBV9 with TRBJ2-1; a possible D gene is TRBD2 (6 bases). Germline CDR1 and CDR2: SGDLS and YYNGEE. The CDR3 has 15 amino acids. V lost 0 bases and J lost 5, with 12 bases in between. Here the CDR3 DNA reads TGTGCCAGCAGCGTAGAGGGGCGGGACGACAATGAGCAGTTCTTC. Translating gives CASSVEGRDDNEQFF.

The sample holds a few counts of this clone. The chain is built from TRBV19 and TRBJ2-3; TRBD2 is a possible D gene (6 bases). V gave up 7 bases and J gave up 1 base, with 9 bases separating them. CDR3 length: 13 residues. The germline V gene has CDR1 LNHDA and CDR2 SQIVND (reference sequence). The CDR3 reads CASTASGTDTQYF. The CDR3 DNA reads TGTGCCAGTACTGCTAGCGGCACAGATACGCAGTATTTT.

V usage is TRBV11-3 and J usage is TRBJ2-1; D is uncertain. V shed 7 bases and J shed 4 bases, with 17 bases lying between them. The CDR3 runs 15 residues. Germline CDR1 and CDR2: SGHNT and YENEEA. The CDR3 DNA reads TGTGCCAGCACCCAAACCCAGGACCTTTACAATGAGCAGTTCTTC. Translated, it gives CASTQTQDLYNEQFF.

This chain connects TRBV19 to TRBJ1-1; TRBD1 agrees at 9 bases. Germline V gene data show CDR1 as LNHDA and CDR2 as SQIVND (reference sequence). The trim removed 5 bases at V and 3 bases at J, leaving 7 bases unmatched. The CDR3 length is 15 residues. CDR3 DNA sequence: TGTGCCAGTAGTCTGACAGGGGGTTTACACACTGAAGCTTTCTTT. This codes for CASSLTGGLHTEAFF.

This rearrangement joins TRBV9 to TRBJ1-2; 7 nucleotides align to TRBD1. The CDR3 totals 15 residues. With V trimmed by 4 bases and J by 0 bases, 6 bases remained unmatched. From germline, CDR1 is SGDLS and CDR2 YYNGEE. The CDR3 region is CASSPGTVPNYGYTF. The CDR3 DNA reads TGTGCCAGCAGCCCTGGGACAGTTCCTAACTATGGCTACACCTTC.

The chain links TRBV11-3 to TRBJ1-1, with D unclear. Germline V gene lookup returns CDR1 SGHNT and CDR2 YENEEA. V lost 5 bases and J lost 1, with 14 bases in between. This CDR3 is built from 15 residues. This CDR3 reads CASSHRRWKNTEAFF. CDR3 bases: TGTGCCAGCAGCCATCGCCGTTGGAAGAACACTGAAGCTTTCTTT.

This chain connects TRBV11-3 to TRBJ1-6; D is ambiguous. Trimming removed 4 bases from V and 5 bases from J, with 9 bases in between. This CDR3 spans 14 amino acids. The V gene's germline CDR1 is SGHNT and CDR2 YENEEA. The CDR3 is CASSYYWDNSPLHF. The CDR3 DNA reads TGTGCCAGCAGCTATTACTGGGATAATTCACCCCTCCACTTT.

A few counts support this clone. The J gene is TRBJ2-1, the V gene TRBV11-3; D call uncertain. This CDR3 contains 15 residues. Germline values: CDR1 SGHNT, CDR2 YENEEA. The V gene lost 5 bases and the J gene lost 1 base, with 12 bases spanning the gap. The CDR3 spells CASSRLDSSYNEQFF. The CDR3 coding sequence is TGTGCCAGCAGCCGACTCGATTCGTCCTACAATGAGCAGTTCTTC.